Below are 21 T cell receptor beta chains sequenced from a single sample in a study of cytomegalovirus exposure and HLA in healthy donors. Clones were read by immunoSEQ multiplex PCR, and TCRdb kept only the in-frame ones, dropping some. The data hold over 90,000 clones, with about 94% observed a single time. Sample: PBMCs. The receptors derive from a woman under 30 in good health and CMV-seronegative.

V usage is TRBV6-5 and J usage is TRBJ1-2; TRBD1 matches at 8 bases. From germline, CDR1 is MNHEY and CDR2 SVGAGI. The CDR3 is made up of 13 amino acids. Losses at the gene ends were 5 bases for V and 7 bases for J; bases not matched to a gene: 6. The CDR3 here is CASSLVDRAGYTF. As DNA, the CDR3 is TGTGCCAGCAGTCTAGTGGACAGGGCTGGCTACACCTTC.

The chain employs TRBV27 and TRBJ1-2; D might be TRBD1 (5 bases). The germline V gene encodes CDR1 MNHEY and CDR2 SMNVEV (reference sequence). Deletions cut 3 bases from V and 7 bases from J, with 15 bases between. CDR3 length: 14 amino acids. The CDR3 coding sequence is TGTGCCAGCAGTTTGTCAGGGTCTGGTACTGGCTACACCTTC. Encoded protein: CASSLSGSGTGYTF.

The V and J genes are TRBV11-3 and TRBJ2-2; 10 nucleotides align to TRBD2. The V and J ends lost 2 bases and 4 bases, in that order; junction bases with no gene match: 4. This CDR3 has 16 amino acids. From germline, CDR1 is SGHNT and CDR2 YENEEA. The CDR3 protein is CASSLPSGGSTGELFF. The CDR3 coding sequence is TGTGCCAGCAGCTTACCTAGCGGGGGTAGCACCGGGGAGCTGTTTTTT.

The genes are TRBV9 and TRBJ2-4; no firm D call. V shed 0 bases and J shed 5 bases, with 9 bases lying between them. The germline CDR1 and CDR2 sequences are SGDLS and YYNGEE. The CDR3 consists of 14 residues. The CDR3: CASSVGAGENIQYF. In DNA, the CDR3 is TGTGCCAGCAGCGTAGGCGCAGGTGAAAACATTCAGTACTTC.

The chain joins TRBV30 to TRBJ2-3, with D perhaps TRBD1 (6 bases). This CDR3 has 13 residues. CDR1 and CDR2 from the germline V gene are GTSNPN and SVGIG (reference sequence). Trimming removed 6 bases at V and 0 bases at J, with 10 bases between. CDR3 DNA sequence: TGTGCCTGCTGGACAGATAGCACAGATACGCAGTATTTT. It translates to CACWTDSTDTQYF.

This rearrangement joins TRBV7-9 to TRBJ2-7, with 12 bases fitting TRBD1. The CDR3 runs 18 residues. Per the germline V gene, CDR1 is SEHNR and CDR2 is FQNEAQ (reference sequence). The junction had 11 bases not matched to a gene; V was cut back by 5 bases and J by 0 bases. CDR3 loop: CASSKLRDRGPISYEQYF. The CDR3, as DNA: TGTGCCAGCAGCAAACTCCGGGACAGGGGGCCAATCTCCTACGAGCAGTACTTC.

Written as DNA, the CDR3 is TGCGCCAGCAGCCCGTCTGGCCCCGTCACAGATACGCAGTATTTT. Translation: CASSPSGPVTDTQYF. The rearrangement links TRBV5-1 to TRBJ2-3; D unclear. Germline loops: CDR1 SGHRS, CDR2 YFSETQ. V was clipped by 4 bases and J by 2 bases, with 14 bases between them. The CDR3 contains 15 residues.

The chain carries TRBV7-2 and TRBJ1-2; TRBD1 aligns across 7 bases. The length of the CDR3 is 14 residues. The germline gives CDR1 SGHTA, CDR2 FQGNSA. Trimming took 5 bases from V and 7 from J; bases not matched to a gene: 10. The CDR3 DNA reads TGTGCCAGCAGCCCCTCCGGGCCAGGGGGTGGCTACACCTTC. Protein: CASSPSGPGGGYTF.

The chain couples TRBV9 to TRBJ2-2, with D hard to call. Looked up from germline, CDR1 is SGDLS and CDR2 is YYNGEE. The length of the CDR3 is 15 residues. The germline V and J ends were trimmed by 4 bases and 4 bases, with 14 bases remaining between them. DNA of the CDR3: TGTGCCAGCAGCCAACTTTCTATTACCACCGGGGAGCTGTTTTTT. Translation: CASSQLSITTGELFF.

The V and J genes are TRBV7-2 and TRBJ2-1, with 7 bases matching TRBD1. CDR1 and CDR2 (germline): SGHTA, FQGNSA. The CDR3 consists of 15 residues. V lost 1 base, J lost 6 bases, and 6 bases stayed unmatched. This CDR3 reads CASSLEQGFSNEQFF. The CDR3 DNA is TGTGCCAGCAGCTTAGAACAGGGGTTTTCCAATGAGCAGTTCTTC.

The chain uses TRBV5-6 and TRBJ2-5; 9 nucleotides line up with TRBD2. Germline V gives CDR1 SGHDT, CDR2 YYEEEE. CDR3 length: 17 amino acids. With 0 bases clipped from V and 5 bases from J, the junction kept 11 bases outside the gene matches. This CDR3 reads CASSLVLAGVVKETQYF. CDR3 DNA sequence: TGTGCCAGCAGCTTGGTACTAGCGGGTGTAGTTAAGGAGACCCAGTACTTC.

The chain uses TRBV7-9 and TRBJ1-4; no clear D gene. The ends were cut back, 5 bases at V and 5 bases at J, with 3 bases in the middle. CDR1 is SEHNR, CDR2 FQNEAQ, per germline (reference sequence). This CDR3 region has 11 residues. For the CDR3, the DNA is TGTGCCAGCAGCCCGAATGAAAAACTGTTTTTT. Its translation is CASSPNEKLFF.

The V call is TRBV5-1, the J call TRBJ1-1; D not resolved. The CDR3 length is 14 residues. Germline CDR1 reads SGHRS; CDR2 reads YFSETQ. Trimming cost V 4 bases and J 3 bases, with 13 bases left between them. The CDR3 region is CASSQTTPDTEAFF. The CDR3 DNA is TGCGCCAGCAGCCAAACGACACCAGACACTGAAGCTTTCTTT.

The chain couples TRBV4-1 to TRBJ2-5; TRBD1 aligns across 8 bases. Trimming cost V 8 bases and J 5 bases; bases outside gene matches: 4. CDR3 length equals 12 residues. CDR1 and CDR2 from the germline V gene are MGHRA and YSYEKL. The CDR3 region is CASSRTGETQYF. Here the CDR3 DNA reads TGCGCCAGCTCACGGACAGGGGAGACCCAGTACTTC.

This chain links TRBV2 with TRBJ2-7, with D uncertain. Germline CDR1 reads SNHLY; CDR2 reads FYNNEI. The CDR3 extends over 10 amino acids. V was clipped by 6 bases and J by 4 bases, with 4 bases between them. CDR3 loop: CASRAYEQYF. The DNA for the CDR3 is TGTGCCAGCAGAGCTTACGAGCAGTACTTC.

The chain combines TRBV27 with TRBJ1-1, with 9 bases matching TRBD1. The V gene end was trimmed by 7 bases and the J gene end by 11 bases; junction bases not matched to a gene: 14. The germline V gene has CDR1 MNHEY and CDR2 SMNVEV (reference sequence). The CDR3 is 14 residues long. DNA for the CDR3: TGTGCCAGCAAAAAGGGGGGACAGGGAAGTAAGGCTTTCTTT. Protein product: CASKKGGQGSKAFF.

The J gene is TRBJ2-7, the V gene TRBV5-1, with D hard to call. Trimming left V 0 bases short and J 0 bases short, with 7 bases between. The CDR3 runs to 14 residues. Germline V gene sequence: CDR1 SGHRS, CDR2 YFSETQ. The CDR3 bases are TGCGCCAGCAGCTTGGCGTACACCTCCTACGAGCAGTACTTC. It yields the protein CASSLAYTSYEQYF.

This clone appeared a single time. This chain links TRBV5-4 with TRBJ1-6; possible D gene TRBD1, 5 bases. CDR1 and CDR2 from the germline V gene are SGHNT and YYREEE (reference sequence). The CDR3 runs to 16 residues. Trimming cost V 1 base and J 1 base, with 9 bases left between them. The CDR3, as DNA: TGTGCCAGCAGCTTGAGGGGCGGATCCTATAATTCACCCCTCCACTTT. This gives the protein CASSLRGGSYNSPLHF.

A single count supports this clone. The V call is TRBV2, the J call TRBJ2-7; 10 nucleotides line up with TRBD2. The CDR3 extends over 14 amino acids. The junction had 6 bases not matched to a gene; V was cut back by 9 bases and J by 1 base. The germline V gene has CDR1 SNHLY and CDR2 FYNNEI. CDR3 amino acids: CASSGLAESYEQYF. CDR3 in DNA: TGTGCCAGTTCTGGACTAGCGGAATCCTACGAGCAGTACTTC.

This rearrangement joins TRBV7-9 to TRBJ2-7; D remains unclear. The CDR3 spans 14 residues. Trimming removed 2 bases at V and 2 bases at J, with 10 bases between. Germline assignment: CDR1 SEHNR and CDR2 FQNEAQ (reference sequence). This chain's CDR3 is CASSLLELAYEQYF. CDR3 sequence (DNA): TGTGCCAGCAGCTTACTAGAATTGGCCTACGAGCAGTACTTC.

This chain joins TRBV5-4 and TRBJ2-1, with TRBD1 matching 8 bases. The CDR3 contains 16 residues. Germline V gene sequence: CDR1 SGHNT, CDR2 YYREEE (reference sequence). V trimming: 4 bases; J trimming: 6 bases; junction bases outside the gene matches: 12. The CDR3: CASSDRDRGGSNEQFF. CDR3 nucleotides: TGTGCCAGCAGCGACCGCGACAGGGGTGGGAGCAATGAGCAGTTCTTC.